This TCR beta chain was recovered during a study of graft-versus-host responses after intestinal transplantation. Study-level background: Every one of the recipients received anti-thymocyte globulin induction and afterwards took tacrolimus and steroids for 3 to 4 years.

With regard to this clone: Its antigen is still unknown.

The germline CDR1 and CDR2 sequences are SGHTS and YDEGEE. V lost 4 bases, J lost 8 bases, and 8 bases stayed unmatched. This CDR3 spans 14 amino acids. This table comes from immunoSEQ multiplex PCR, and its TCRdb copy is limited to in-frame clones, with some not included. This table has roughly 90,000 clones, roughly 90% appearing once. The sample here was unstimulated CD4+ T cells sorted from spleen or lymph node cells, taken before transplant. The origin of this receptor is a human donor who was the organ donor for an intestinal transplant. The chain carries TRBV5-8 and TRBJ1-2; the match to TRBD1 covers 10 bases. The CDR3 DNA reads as TGTGCCAGCAGCGCGAGACAGGGGGCGAGGGGCTACACCTTC. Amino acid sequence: CASSARQGARGYTF.